The 13 T cell receptor beta chains given below trace back to one sample, sequenced in a study of blood T cells in healthy people across ages. Together with a sample-barcoded 5' primer, a J-beta primer mix was included in a second PCR lasting about 7 to 12 cycles. TCRdb called the 5' RACE reads again in MiXCR, with one record for every CDR3 protein. Here the sample spans more than 800,000 distinct CDR3 sequences, more than 25% being singletons. Sequencing was performed on blood. The receptors stem from a woman aged 80 or older in good health.

This clonotype was counted many times. The chain uses TRBV12-3 or TRBV12-4 and TRBJ2-7; tentative D call: TRBD1 (5 bases). This CDR3 has 13 amino acids. Trimming pared 1 base from V and 3 bases from J, leaving 7 bases between. The CDR3 sequence is CASSLDQGYEQYF. The DNA of the CDR3 is TGTGCCAGCAGTTTAGACCAGGGCTACGAGCAGTACTTC.

This clonotype was seen at least ten times. The V and J genes are TRBV5-1 and TRBJ2-1; 7 bases are a match to TRBD1. The CDR3 runs to 15 residues. Germline V gene lookup returns CDR1 SGHRS and CDR2 YFSETQ. V trimming: 4 bases; J trimming: 4 bases; junction bases outside the gene matches: 8. The CDR3 sequence: CASSASGTAYNEQFF. DNA for the CDR3: TGCGCCAGCAGCGCCTCCGGGACAGCTTACAATGAGCAGTTCTTC.

The chain carries TRBV20-1 and TRBJ2-2; D not certain. The CDR3 consists of 13 residues. CDR1 DFQATT and CDR2 SNEGSKA come from the germline V gene (reference sequence). V was clipped by 6 bases and J by 2 bases, with 10 bases between them. CDR3 coding DNA: TGCAGTGCGCAGAGGTTAAACACCGGGGAGCTGTTTTTT. Translating gives CSAQRLNTGELFF.

Only a few counts were recorded for this clonotype. The V and J genes are TRBV7-2 and TRBJ2-1; 10 nucleotides line up with TRBD2. V trimming: 5 bases; J trimming: 8 bases; junction bases outside the gene matches: 6. Germline V CDR1 and CDR2: SGHTA, FQGNSA. CDR3 length: 14 amino acids. The CDR3 coding sequence is TGTGCCAGCAGCCCGGGGACTAGCGTAGATGAGCAGTTCTTC. Amino acid sequence: CASSPGTSVDEQFF.

Concerning this clonotype: A much larger clone differs by one base, so this may be a read error. This is likely a read error, given that the CDR3 carries no conserved phenylalanine or tryptophan at its end. This chain uses TRBV7-2 with TRBJ1-2; D gene unclear. The CDR3 runs 13 residues. Germline assignment: CDR1 SGHTA and CDR2 FQGNSA. Trimming cost V 2 bases and J 7 bases, with 11 bases left between them. CDR3 nucleotide sequence: TGTGCCAGCAGCTTATCTGGGAGTGTTGGCTACACCTCC. Its protein product is CASSLSGSVGYTS.

The V call is TRBV6-5, the J call TRBJ2-3; TRBD1 matches 9 bases. CDR3 length equals 17 residues. The germline CDR1 and CDR2 sequences are MNHEY and SVGAGI. V lost 0 bases to trimming and J lost 1 base; unmatched junction nucleotides: 5. The CDR3 reads CASSYSIDRGGTDTQYF. DNA for the CDR3: TGTGCCAGCAGTTACTCGATAGACAGGGGGGGCACAGATACGCAGTATTTT.

The V and J genes are TRBV24-1 and TRBJ2-1; 13 bases match TRBD2. This CDR3 spans 16 amino acids. Germline V CDR1 and CDR2: KGHDR, SFDVKD. V lost 2 bases and J lost 7; bases outside the gene matches: 4. As DNA, the CDR3 is TGTGCCACCAGTGATTCCGGGACTAGCGGGGCGAATGAGCAGTTCTTC. This sequence encodes CATSDSGTSGANEQFF.

The chain joins TRBV4-1 to TRBJ1-1, with D possibly TRBD1 on 5 matching bases. Germline-derived CDR1 and CDR2 are MGHRA and YSYEKL. V gave up 1 base and J gave up 4 bases, with 10 bases separating them. The CDR3 is 14 residues long. CDR3 nucleotide sequence: TGCGCCAGCAGCCAAGGAGGGAGGGGCACTGAAGCTTTCTTT. Amino acid sequence: CASSQGGRGTEAFF.

This chain links TRBV7-9 with TRBJ2-7; possibly TRBD1 for D (5 bases). V was pared by 4 bases and J by 5 bases, with 15 bases between. This CDR3 has 14 amino acids. Germline CDR1 and CDR2: SEHNR and FQNEAQ (reference sequence). CDR3 sequence (DNA): TGTGCCAGCAGCTGTAAAGGGGTTGGAAACGAGCAGTACTTC. It is translated as CASSCKGVGNEQYF.

This clonotype was seen a handful of times. The V gene is TRBV12-3 or TRBV12-4, the J gene TRBJ1-5, with 10 bases identical to TRBD1. The CDR3 runs 18 residues. V dropped 5 bases and J dropped 7; count of bases not matched to a gene: 17. The CDR3 reads CASSPGTGAVTGRQPQHF. CDR3 sequence (DNA): TGTGCCAGCAGTCCCGGGACAGGGGCGGTCACCGGGAGGCAGCCCCAGCATTTT.

This clonotype occurred a few times. CDR3 nucleotide sequence: TGTGCCAGCAGACGCTGGGGAACGAACACCGGGGAGCTGTTTTTT. Protein product: CASRRWGTNTGELFF. The genes are TRBV11-2 and TRBJ2-2; D unresolved. The CDR3 is 15 amino acids. Germline CDR1 SGHAT, CDR2 FQNNGV. Trimming cost V 6 bases and J 0 bases, with 11 bases left between them.

At least ten counts were recorded for this clonotype. In DNA, the CDR3 is TGTGCCAGCAGCTTAAAGGGATTTAGCTACGAGCAGTACTTC. This translates into CASSLKGFSYEQYF. This chain links TRBV7-2 with TRBJ2-7; D is unclear. The V and J ends lost 2 bases and 3 bases respectively, with 11 bases between them. Germline loops: CDR1 SGHTA, CDR2 FQGNSA. The length of the CDR3 is 14 residues. Drawing the rest from reference TRBV7-2 and TRBJ2-7, the complete variable domain is GAGVSQSPSNKVTEKGKDVELRCDPISGHTALYWYRQSLGQGLEFLIYFQGNSAPDKSGLPSDRFSAERTGGSVSTLTIQRTQQEDSAVYLCASSLKGFSYEQYFGPGTRLTVT.

This clonotype was counted many times. V gene TRBV5-1 combines with J gene TRBJ1-1; tentatively, D is TRBD1 (6 bases). Trimming left V 0 bases short and J 7 bases short, with 13 bases between. The CDR3 contains 14 residues. The germline gives CDR1 SGHRS, CDR2 YFSETQ. The CDR3 is CASSLAGGGVEAFF. The CDR3 coding sequence is TGCGCCAGCAGCTTGGCCGGAGGGGGGGTTGAAGCTTTCTTT.